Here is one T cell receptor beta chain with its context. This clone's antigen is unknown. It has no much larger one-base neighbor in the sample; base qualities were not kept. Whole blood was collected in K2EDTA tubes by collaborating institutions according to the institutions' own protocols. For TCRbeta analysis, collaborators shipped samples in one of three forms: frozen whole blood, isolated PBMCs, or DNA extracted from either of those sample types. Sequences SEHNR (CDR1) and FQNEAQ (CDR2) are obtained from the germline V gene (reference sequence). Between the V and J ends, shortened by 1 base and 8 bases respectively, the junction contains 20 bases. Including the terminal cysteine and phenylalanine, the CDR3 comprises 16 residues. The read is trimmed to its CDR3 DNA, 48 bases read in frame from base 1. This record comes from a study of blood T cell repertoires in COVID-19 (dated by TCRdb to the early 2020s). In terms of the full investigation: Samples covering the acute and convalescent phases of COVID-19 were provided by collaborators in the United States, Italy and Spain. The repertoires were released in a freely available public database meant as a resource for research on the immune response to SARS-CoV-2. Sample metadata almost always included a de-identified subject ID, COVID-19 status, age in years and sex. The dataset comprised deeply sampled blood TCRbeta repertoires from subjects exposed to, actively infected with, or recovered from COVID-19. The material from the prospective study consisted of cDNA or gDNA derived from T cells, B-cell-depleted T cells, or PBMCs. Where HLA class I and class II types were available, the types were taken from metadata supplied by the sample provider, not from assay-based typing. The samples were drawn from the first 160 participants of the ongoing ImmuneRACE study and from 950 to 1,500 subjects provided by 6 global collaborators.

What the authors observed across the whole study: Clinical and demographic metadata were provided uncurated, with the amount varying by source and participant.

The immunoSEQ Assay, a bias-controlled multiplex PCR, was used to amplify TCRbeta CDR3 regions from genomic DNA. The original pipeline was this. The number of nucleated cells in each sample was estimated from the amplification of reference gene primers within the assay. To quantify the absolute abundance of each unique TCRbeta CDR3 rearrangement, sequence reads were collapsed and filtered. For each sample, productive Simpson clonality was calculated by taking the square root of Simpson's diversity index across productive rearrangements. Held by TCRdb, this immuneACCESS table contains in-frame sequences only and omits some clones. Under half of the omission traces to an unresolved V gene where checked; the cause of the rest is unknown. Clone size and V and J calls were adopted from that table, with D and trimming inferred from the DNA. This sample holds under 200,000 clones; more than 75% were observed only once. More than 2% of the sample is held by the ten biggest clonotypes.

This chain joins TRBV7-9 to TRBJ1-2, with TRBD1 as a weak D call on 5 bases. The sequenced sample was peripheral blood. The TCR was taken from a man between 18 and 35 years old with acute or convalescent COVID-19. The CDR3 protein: CASSLVTSRELGGYTF. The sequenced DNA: TGTGCCAGCAGCTTAGTCACTTCCAGGGAATTAGGGGGCTACACCTTC.